One and the same sample provided the 18 T cell receptor beta chains below, sequenced in a study of early T cells in non-severe SARS-CoV-2 infection. From the 5' RACE reads, TCRdb called clonotypes with MiXCR, one entry per CDR3 protein. Of 57,000 or so distinct CDR3 sequences in the sample, around 12% were seen once. The sample here was whole blood, taken at baseline. The receptor source for this set is an adult who was a healthcare worker with PCR-confirmed SARS-CoV-2 infection or an uninfected control (not recorded which). The donor label of this sample is uncertain.

This clonotype occurred a few times. V usage is TRBV5-1 and J usage is TRBJ1-6; maybe TRBD1 (6 bases). The V end was cut by 2 bases, the J end by 7 bases, with 13 bases between. CDR1 and CDR2 from the germline V gene are SGHRS and YFSETQ. The CDR3 extends over 15 amino acids. The CDR3 nucleotides read TGCGCCAGCAGCTTCGATGGACAGACAAATTCACCCCTCCACTTT. Translation: CASSFDGQTNSPLHF.

This rearrangement joins TRBV5-5 to TRBJ2-1; TRBD1 matches 7 bases. Germline CDR1 reads SGHKS; CDR2 reads YYEKEE (reference sequence). CDR3 length: 15 amino acids. Trimming at V came to 4 bases and at J to 3 bases, leaving 7 bases not matched to a gene. CDR3 bases: TGTGCCAGCAGCCCTTGGACAGGTAACTACAATGAGCAGTTCTTC. Its protein is CASSPWTGNYNEQFF. Complete variable domain (other parts from reference TRBV5-5 and TRBJ2-1): DAGVTQSPTHLIKTRGQQVTLRCSPISGHKSVSWYQQVLGQGPQFIFQYYEKEERGRGNFPDRFSARQFPNYSSELNVNALLLGDSALYLCASSPWTGNYNEQFFGPGTRLTVL.

In this sample, this clonotype turned up many times. J is TRBJ2-3 and V is TRBV18, with 7 bases identical to TRBD2. Germline V gives CDR1 KGHSH, CDR2 LQKENI. V gave up 2 bases and J gave up 4 bases; unmatched junction bases: 3. The CDR3 consists of 14 residues. The CDR3 coding sequence is TGTGCCAGCTCACCATCGGGGGGAGCAGATACGCAGTATTTT. This codes for CASSPSGGADTQYF.

V is TRBV18 and J is TRBJ1-2; 7 bases line up with TRBD1. Trimming at V came to 4 bases and at J to 11 bases, leaving 13 bases not matched to a gene. Germline V lookup: CDR1 KGHSH, CDR2 LQKENI. There are 14 residues in the CDR3. The DNA of the CDR3 is TGTGCCAGCTCACAACCCGGACAGGCTTCACCTTACACCTTC. Translating gives CASSQPGQASPYTF.

The CDR3 coding sequence is TGTGCCAGTAGTATAGACGGGGGTTATGAAGCTTTCTTT. It specifies CASSIDGGYEAFF. This chain connects TRBV19 to TRBJ1-1; D is perhaps TRBD1 (5 bases). The CDR3 contains 13 residues. V shed 0 bases and J shed 7 bases, with 9 bases lying between them. Germline lookup yields CDR1 LNHDA and CDR2 SQIVND (reference sequence).

This clonotype came up many times. The V gene is TRBV6-6, the J gene TRBJ2-2; 8 bases align to TRBD2. Germline V CDR1 and CDR2: MNHNY, SVGAGI (reference sequence). The V and J ends lost 6 bases and 6 bases, in that order; junction bases with no gene match: 9. The CDR3 spans 15 residues. Written as DNA, the CDR3 is TGTGCCAGCAGATATAAGCGGGAGCTCCCCGGGGAGCTGTTTTTT. Residues: CASRYKRELPGELFF.

The chain carries TRBV27 and TRBJ2-3, with D tentatively TRBD2 (6 bases). This CDR3 spans 15 amino acids. CDR1 and CDR2 (germline): MNHEY, SMNVEV (reference sequence). Trimming left V 4 bases short and J 1 base short, with 12 bases between. The CDR3 reads CASSYERAGTDTQYF. The CDR3 coding sequence is TGTGCCAGCAGTTATGAGCGGGCTGGCACAGATACGCAGTATTTT.

The chain recombines TRBV12-3 or TRBV12-4 with TRBJ2-7; 7 bases are shared with TRBD1. V shed 5 bases and J 5 bases; nucleotides not matched to a gene: 12. CDR3 length: 15 amino acids. In nucleotides, the CDR3 is TGTGCCAGCAGTCTATCACAGGGGAATAGCAACGAGCAGTACGTC. This sequence encodes CASSLSQGNSNEQYV.

In this sample, this clonotype turned up a few times. The gene calls are TRBV6-6 and TRBJ2-7; 10 nucleotides match TRBD1. This CDR3 spans 16 amino acids. J gave up 3 bases and V 6 bases, and 11 bases lay outside the gene matches. CDR1 MNHNY and CDR2 SVGAGI come from the germline V gene (reference sequence). CDR3 DNA: TGTGCCAGCAGGGCCTTTGGACAGGGGGGAATCTACGAGCAGTACGTC. Its protein product is CASRAFGQGGIYEQYV.

This chain links TRBV11-2 with TRBJ2-1, with D perhaps matching TRBD2 (7 bases). The CDR3 length is 13 residues. V dropped 8 bases and J dropped 4 bases, with 12 bases sitting between them. Germline values: CDR1 SGHAT, CDR2 FQNNGV. The CDR3 region has the DNA TGTGCCAGCTCAAGGGGGGGATACAATGAGCAGTTCTTC. The encoded protein is CASSRGGYNEQFF.

A few counts support this clonotype. This chain links TRBV5-4 with TRBJ1-6; D remains ambiguous. CDR1 is SGHNT and CDR2 is YYREEE in the germline V gene (reference sequence). The CDR3 has 13 residues. Trimming pared 0 bases from V and 8 bases from J, leaving 6 bases between. The CDR3 region has the DNA TGTGCCAGCAGCTTGGAATTAGATTCACCCCTCCACTTT. It is translated as CASSLELDSPLHF.

This clonotype was recorded at least ten times. The chain links TRBV12-3 or TRBV12-4 to TRBJ2-1; D perhaps matches TRBD2 (6 bases). Trimming took off 3 bases at V and 4 bases at J, with 13 bases between the two ends. This CDR3 is 15 amino acids long. This CDR3 reads CASSFVRGRYNEQFF. The DNA for the CDR3 is TGTGCCAGCAGTTTCGTCCGGGGGAGGTACAATGAGCAGTTCTTC.

V gene TRBV20-1 combines with J gene TRBJ1-2; D is unresolved. The V end lost 6 bases, the J end lost 4 bases, and 9 bases lay between the germline ends. The germline V gene has CDR1 DFQATT and CDR2 SNEGSKA (reference sequence). The CDR3 runs to 11 residues. CDR3 residues: CSAWGGYGYTF. The CDR3 DNA reads as TGCAGTGCGTGGGGTGGCTATGGCTACACCTTC.

This clonotype was observed a few times. The CDR3 region is CASSFNRVTYTF. The DNA for the CDR3 is TGTGCCAGCAGTTTCAACAGGGTTACCTACACCTTC. The chain links TRBV12-3 or TRBV12-4 to TRBJ1-2; D is perhaps TRBD1 (6 bases). V was cut by 3 bases and J by 10 bases, with 12 bases left in between. CDR3 length: 12 residues.

This clonotype has a count of ten or more. The chain uses TRBV7-2 and TRBJ1-2; maybe TRBD1 (5 bases). V was clipped by 3 bases and J by 5 bases, with 10 bases between them. The CDR3 loop spans 13 amino acids. The germline CDR1 and CDR2 sequences are SGHTA and FQGNSA. The CDR3 protein is CASSFDRSYGYTF. The CDR3 DNA is TGTGCCAGCAGCTTCGACAGATCATATGGCTACACCTTC. The complete variable domain, with remaining parts taken from reference TRBV7-2 and TRBJ1-2, reads GAGVSQSPSNKVTEKGKDVELRCDPISGHTALYWYRQSLGQGLEFLIYFQGNSAPDKSGLPSDRFSAERTGGSVSTLTIQRTQQEDSAVYLCASSFDRSYGYTFGSGTRLTVV.

J is TRBJ2-3 and V is TRBV6-2 or TRBV6-3; TRBD2 is a possible D gene (5 bases). There are 13 residues in the CDR3. V lost 6 bases and J lost 0, with 7 bases in between. Germline V gives CDR1 MNHEY, CDR2 SVGEGT. The CDR3 region is CASREVSTDTQYF. CDR3 coding DNA: TGTGCCAGCAGGGAGGTTAGCACAGATACGCAGTATTTT.

This clonotype was seen many times. The chain couples TRBV29-1 to TRBJ1-1, with D maybe TRBD1 (6 bases). Germline V gene sequence: CDR1 SQVTM, CDR2 ANQGSEA. Trimming took 6 bases from V and 3 from J, leaving 26 bases between them. This CDR3 region has 17 residues. The DNA of the CDR3 is TGCAGCGTGGGGGGCCCGGAGGATTTCATGACGGACACTGAAGCTTTCTTT. Protein product: CSVGGPEDFMTDTEAFF. Full variable domain (rest looked up from reference TRBV29-1 and TRBJ1-1): SAVISQKPSRDICQRGTSLTIQCQVDSQVTMMFWYRQQPGQSLTLIATANQGSEATYESGFVIDKFPISRPNLTFSTLTVSNMSPEDSSIYLCSVGGPEDFMTDTEAFFGQGTRLTVV.

The V and J genes are TRBV24-1 and TRBJ2-6; no reliable D call. The CDR3 consists of 12 residues. CDR1 and CDR2 from the germline V gene are KGHDR and SFDVKD. V was pared by 7 bases and J by 1 base, with 1 base between. The CDR3 DNA sequence: TGTGCCACCAGGTCTGGGGCCAACGTCCTGACTTTC. It codes for CATRSGANVLTF.